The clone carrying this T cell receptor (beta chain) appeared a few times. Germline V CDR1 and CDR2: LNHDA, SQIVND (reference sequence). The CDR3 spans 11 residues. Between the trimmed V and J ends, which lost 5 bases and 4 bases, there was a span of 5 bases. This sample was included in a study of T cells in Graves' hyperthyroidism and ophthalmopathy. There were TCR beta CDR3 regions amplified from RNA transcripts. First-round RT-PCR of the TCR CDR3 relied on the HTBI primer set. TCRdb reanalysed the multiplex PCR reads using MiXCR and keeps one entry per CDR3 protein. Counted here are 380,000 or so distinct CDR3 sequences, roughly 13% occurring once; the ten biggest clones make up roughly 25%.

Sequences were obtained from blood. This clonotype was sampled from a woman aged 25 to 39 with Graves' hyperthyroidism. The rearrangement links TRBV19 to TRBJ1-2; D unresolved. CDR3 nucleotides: TGTGCCAGTAGTGGCGCCTATGGCTACACCTTC. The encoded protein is CASSGAYGYTF.